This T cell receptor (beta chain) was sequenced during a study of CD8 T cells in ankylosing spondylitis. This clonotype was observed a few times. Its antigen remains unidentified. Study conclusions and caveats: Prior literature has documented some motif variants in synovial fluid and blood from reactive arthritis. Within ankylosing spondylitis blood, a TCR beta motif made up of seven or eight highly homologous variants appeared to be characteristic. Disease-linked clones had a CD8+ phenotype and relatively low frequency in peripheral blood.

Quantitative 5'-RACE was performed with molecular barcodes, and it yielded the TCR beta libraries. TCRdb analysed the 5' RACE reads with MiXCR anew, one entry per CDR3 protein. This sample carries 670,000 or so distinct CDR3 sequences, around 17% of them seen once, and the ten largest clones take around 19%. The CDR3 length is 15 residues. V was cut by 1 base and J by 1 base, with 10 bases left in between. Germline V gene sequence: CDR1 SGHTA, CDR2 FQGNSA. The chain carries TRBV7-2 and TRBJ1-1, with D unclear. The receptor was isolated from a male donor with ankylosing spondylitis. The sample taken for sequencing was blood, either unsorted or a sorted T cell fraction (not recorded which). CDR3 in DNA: TGTGCCAGCAGCTTAGGGGCGGAACCGAACACTGAAGCTTTCTTT. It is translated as CASSLGAEPNTEAFF.